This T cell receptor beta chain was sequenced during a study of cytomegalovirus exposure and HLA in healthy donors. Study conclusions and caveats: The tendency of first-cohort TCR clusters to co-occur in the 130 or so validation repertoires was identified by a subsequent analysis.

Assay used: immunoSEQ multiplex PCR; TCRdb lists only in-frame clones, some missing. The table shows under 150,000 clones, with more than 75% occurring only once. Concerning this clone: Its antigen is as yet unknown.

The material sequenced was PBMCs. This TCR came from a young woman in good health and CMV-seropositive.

CDR3 region: CAYRTELDFDEQYF. The CDR3 DNA reads as TGTGCCTACAGGACAGAGCTGGATTTCGACGAGCAGTACTTC. The genes are TRBV5-4 and TRBJ2-7; possibly TRBD1 for D (6 bases). This CDR3 has 14 amino acids. CDR1 and CDR2 (germline): SGHNT, YYREEE (reference sequence). With 10 bases removed from V and 5 bases from J, the gap between germline ends came to 22 bases.